Detailed here is one T cell receptor beta chain. V was trimmed by 2 bases and J by 4 bases, leaving 10 bases between them. Looked up from germline, CDR1 is SGHNT and CDR2 is YYREEE (reference sequence). The CDR3 has 13 amino acids. The data are from a study of blood T cell repertoires in COVID-19. On the study more broadly: Collection of acute and convalescent COVID-19 samples took place in the United States, Italy and Spain. From T cells, B-cell-depleted T cells, or PBMCs came the material, which was cDNA or gDNA.

In the authors' methods: Estimation of nucleated cell counts relied on the amplification of reference gene primers. Some clones are missing from TCRdb's copy, which holds only in-frame ones; the method was immunoSEQ multiplex PCR. That table furnishes V, J and clone size, whereas the DNA furnished D and trimming. The sample consists of fewer than 350,000 clones, approximately 89% of them appearing once. This chain uses TRBV5-4 with TRBJ2-7; possibly TRBD1 for D (5 bases). The TCR originated in a woman in her 50s who had recovered from COVID-19. The material sequenced was peripheral blood. CDR3 in DNA: TGTGCCAGCAGCTTCGATCGGACATACGAGCAGTACTTC. Amino acid sequence: CASSFDRTYEQYF.